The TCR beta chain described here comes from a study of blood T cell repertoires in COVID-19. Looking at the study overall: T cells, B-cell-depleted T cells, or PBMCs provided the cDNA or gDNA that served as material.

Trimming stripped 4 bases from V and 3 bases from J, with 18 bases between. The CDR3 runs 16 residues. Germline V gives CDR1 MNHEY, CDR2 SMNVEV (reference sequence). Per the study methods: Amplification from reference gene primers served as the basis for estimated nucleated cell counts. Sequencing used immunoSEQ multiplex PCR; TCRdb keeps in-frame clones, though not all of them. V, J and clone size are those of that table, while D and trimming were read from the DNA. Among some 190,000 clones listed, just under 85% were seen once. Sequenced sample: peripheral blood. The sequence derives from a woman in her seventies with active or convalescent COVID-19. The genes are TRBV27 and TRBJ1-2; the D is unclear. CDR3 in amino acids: CASSSNNAAGYYGYTF. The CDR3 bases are TGTGCCAGCAGTTCAAACAACGCGGCGGGGTACTATGGCTACACCTTC.